The rows below give T cell receptor beta chains drawn from one sample of a study of blood T cell repertoires in COVID-19. The assay was immunoSEQ multiplex PCR, and TCRdb's table has in-frame clones only and misses some. This sample carries around 170,000 clones, under 80% of them seen once, and the ten largest clones take around 3%. Source material: peripheral blood. The receptors originated from a woman older than 75 with acute or convalescent COVID-19. The CDR3 runs from the conserved cysteine through the conserved F or W. The D gene is left open where the match is weak. Some rows have no size entry. The others give once, few or many, or a class for an expanded clone.

V	J	size	D	CDR3	DNA
TRBV19	TRBJ2-3	once	-	CASSMGRTTDTQYF	TGTGCCAGTAGTATGGGGCGGACCACAGATACGCAGTATTTT
TRBV19	TRBJ2-7	once	TRBD1	CASSPVAGGTYEQYF	TGTGCCAGTAGTCCCGTGGCAGGGGGTACCTACGAGCAGTACTTC
TRBV3-1/TRBV3-2	TRBJ2-7	-	TRBD2	CASSPGLAGLYEQYF	TGTGCCAGCAGCCCCGGACTAGCGGGCCTCTACGAGCAGTACTTC
TRBV15	TRBJ1-5	-	-	CATSIAASDQPQHF	TGTGCCACCAGCATAGCAGCCAGCGATCAGCCCCAGCATTTT
TRBV4-3	TRBJ2-5	-	TRBD1	CASSQDYRQGETQYF	TGCGCCAGCAGCCAAGATTACCGACAGGGGGAGACCCAGTACTTC
TRBV7-2	TRBJ1-2	-	-	CASSLGTARGYGYTF	TGTGCCAGCAGCTTAGGGACAGCCAGGGGCTATGGCTACACCTTC
TRBV2	TRBJ1-5	once	TRBD1	CASSLTGGVGQPQHF	TGTGCCAGCAGCCTTACAGGGGGCGTAGGTCAGCCCCAGCATTTT
TRBV6-4	TRBJ2-3	-	-	CASRKLANTDTQYF	TGTGCCAGCAGGAAACTAGCCAACACAGATACGCAGTATTTT
TRBV7-7	TRBJ2-1	-	TRBD1	CASSPTGTVYNEQFF	TGTGCCAGCAGCCCTACAGGGACAGTTTACAATGAGCAGTTCTTC
TRBV11-1	TRBJ1-3	few	-	CASSLTSGQGITIYF	TGTGCCAGCAGCTTAACTTCGGGACAAGGTATCACCATATATTTT
TRBV10-1	TRBJ2-1	-	-	CASSEDSRVGQFF	TGCGCCAGCAGTGAGGACTCGAGGGTTGGGCAGTTCTTC
TRBV5-1	TRBJ1-1	-	-	CASSLMRGGTTEAFF	TGCGCCAGCAGCTTAATGAGGGGGGGAACAACTGAAGCTTTCTTT
TRBV19	TRBJ2-2	few	TRBD1	CASSIGQVYTGELFF	TGTGCCAGTAGTATTGGACAGGTTTACACCGGGGAGCTGTTTTTT
TRBV21-1	TRBJ1-2	once	-	CAGQGATGGYTF	TGTGCCGGACAGGGGGCAACGGGGGGCTACACCTTC
TRBV5-4	TRBJ2-1	-	-	CASSLENSLSNEQFF	TGTGCCAGCAGCTTGGAGAACAGTTTATCCAATGAGCAGTTCTTC
TRBV18	TRBJ2-5	-	TRBD2	CASSQGLAGGQETQYF	TGTGCCAGCTCCCAAGGACTAGCGGGCGGCCAAGAGACCCAGTACTTC
TRBV3-1/TRBV3-2	TRBJ2-1	-	TRBD1	CASSQPRDSYNEQFF	TGTGCCAGCAGCCAACCCCGGGACAGTTACAATGAGCAGTTCTTC
TRBV27	TRBJ1-4	-	TRBD1	CASRLAGTDNEKLFF	TGTGCCAGCAGACTAGCCGGGACAGACAATGAAAAACTGTTTTTT
TRBV7-8	TRBJ1-1	once	TRBD1	CASSLDRGKVEAFF	TGTGCCAGCAGCCTTGACAGGGGCAAGGTTGAAGCTTTCTTT
TRBV4-2	TRBJ1-6	few	-	CASSQDIGTNNSPLHF	TGTGCCAGCAGCCAAGATATCGGGACAAACAATTCACCCCTCCACTTT
TRBV6-2/TRBV6-3	TRBJ2-3	-	TRBD1	CASSSLPGQETDTQYF	TGTGCCAGCAGTAGCTTACCGGGACAGGAGACAGATACGCAGTATTTT
TRBV28	TRBJ2-7	-	-	CASTHTTDWTYEQYF	TGTGCCAGCACCCATACGACTGATTGGACCTACGAGCAGTACTTC
TRBV2	TRBJ1-4	many	TRBD1	CATEGQGDEKLFF	TGTGCCACGGAAGGACAGGGTGATGAAAAACTGTTTTTT
TRBV28	TRBJ1-4	-	-	CASNLGGSEKLFF	TGTGCCAGCAACCTCGGAGGGTCTGAAAAACTGTTTTTT
TRBV27	TRBJ1-6	few	-	CASRPTYNSPLHF	TGTGCCAGCAGACCCACTTATAATTCACCCCTCCACTTT
TRBV30	TRBJ1-4	-	-	CAWSVGLENEKLFF	TGTGCCTGGAGTGTCGGGTTGGAGAATGAAAAACTGTTTTTT
TRBV4-3	TRBJ1-5	-	-	CARSQDGGGQPQHF	TGCGCCCGCAGCCAAGACGGGGGGGGCCAGCCCCAGCATTTT
TRBV5-1	TRBJ2-1	few	-	CASSLAIGESYNEQFF	TGCGCCAGCAGCTTGGCGATCGGGGAATCCTACAATGAGCAGTTCTTC
TRBV5-1	TRBJ2-7	-	TRBD1	CASSFDRGEAEQYF	TGCGCCAGCAGCTTTGACAGGGGAGAGGCCGAGCAGTACTTC
TRBV30	TRBJ2-7	-	TRBD1	CAWARDSSYEQYF	TGTGCCTGGGCCCGGGACAGTTCCTACGAGCAGTACTTC
TRBV28	TRBJ1-2	-	TRBD1	CASMRQGAYGYTF	TGTGCCAGCATGAGACAGGGGGCGTATGGCTACACCTTC
TRBV7-2	TRBJ2-1	-	-	CASSLAAGLSYNEQFF	TGTGCCAGCAGCTTAGCAGCGGGCCTCTCCTACAATGAGCAGTTCTTC
TRBV19	TRBJ1-2	-	-	CASSILGGSYTF	TGTGCCAGTAGTATACTGGGAGGTAGCTACACCTTC
TRBV3-1/TRBV3-2	TRBJ2-1	-	-	CASSQAYNEQFF	TGTGCCAGCAGCCAAGCTTACAATGAGCAGTTCTTC
TRBV7-8	TRBJ2-6	-	TRBD1	CASSSVDRGSSGANVLTF	TGTGCCAGCAGCTCTGTGGACAGGGGGAGCTCTGGGGCCAACGTCCTGACTTTC
TRBV7-2	TRBJ2-7	-	TRBD1	CASSPTGTGFEQYF	TGTGCCAGCAGCCCAACCGGGACAGGGTTCGAGCAGTACTTC
TRBV19	TRBJ2-7	few	TRBD2	CASSAQVAGTYEQYF	TGTGCCAGTAGTGCCCAGGTAGCGGGGACCTACGAGCAGTACTTC
TRBV27	TRBJ1-1	-	TRBD1	CASLTISGGSAEAFF	TGTGCCAGCTTGACAATATCAGGGGGCTCGGCTGAAGCTTTCTTT
TRBV18	TRBJ2-7	-	TRBD1	CASSPTGQGRTGEQYF	TGTGCCAGCTCACCCACCGGACAGGGAAGAACGGGGGAGCAGTACTTC
TRBV7-8	TRBJ2-5	few	-	CASSRDQETQYF	TGTGCCAGCAGCCGTGATCAGGAGACCCAGTACTTC
TRBV7-2	TRBJ1-5	-	-	CASSSFAGGETQHF	TGTGCCAGCAGCTCATTCGCAGGCGGGGAGACCCAGCATTTT
TRBV5-4	TRBJ2-5	-	TRBD2	CASSLGGGEAETQYF	TGTGCCAGCAGCCTCGGGGGGGGAGAGGCAGAGACCCAGTACTTC
TRBV5-4	TRBJ2-5	-	TRBD2	CASSSPLAGERGTQYF	TGTGCCAGCAGCTCCCCCCTAGCGGGAGAGCGGGGGACCCAGTACTTC
TRBV7-2	TRBJ2-7	-	TRBD2	CASSLAWGLAGIYEQYF	TGTGCCAGCAGCTTAGCTTGGGGACTAGCGGGAATCTACGAGCAGTACTTC
TRBV4-2	TRBJ2-7	-	-	CASSQERDSYEQYF	TGTGCCAGCAGCCAAGAGCGGGACTCCTACGAGCAGTACTTC
TRBV10-1	TRBJ2-3	few	TRBD2	CASSGTSGRNTDTQYF	TGCGCCAGCAGTGGTACTAGCGGGAGGAACACAGATACGCAGTATTTT